The 24 T cell receptor beta chains presented below share a single source sample, sequenced in a study of blood T cell repertoires in COVID-19. Clones were read by immunoSEQ multiplex PCR, and TCRdb kept only the in-frame ones, dropping some. Of about 91,000 clones in the sample, 88% are singletons; the top ten hold 8.1%. Sample: peripheral blood. These receptors were taken from a woman between 65 and 79 years old with acute or convalescent COVID-19.

V usage is TRBV27 and J usage is TRBJ2-2; the D is unclear. The CDR3 runs to 13 residues. The V end was cut by 5 bases, the J end by 4 bases, with 8 bases between. Germline CDR1 reads MNHEY; CDR2 reads SMNVEV (reference sequence). CDR3 DNA sequence: TGTGCCAGCAGTCCCGACACCACCGGGGAGCTGTTTTTT. Residues: CASSPDTTGELFF.

This sequence joins TRBV18 and TRBJ1-2, with TRBD1 matching over 7 bases. CDR3 size: 15 residues. CDR1 and CDR2 (germline): KGHSH, LQKENI. The junction had 7 bases not matched to a gene; V was cut back by 5 bases and J by 1 base. The CDR3, as DNA: TGTGCCAGCTCAATCGAACAGGGGTTTAACTATGGCTACACCTTC. Its translation: CASSIEQGFNYGYTF. The full variable domain, its missing parts supplied by reference TRBV18 and TRBJ1-2, is NAGVMQNPRHLVRRRGQEARLRCSPMKGHSHVYWYRQLPEEGLKFMVYLQKENIIDESGMPKERFSAEFPKEGPSILRIQQVVRGDSAAYFCASSIEQGFNYGYTFGSGTRLTVV.

J is TRBJ1-5 and V is TRBV10-2; a possible D gene is TRBD1 (5 bases). The CDR3 consists of 17 residues. Germline V lookup: CDR1 WSHSY, CDR2 SAAADI. Between the trimmed V and J ends, which lost 3 bases and 1 base, there was a span of 16 bases. Written as DNA, the CDR3 is TGCGCCAGCAGTGATCGGTCAGGAGGGACGAGCAATCAGCCCCAGCATTTT. This encodes CASSDRSGGTSNQPQHF.

The V and J genes are TRBV27 and TRBJ2-7; possible D gene TRBD2, 5 bases. V was trimmed by 6 bases and J by 0 bases, leaving 9 bases between them. CDR3 length: 13 residues. The germline V gene has CDR1 MNHEY and CDR2 SMNVEV (reference sequence). The CDR3 protein is CASRAGISYEQYF. CDR3 DNA: TGTGCCAGCAGAGCCGGGATCTCCTACGAGCAGTACTTC.

This clone was observed a few times. The rearrangement links TRBV19 to TRBJ1-5; 9 nucleotides line up with TRBD1. The CDR3 covers 15 residues. The V gene's germline CDR1 is LNHDA and CDR2 SQIVND (reference sequence). After removal of 1 base from V and 5 bases from J, the junction contained 3 bases not matched to a gene. This CDR3 is CASSIVGTGHQPQHF. The DNA for the CDR3 is TGTGCCAGTAGTATAGTGGGGACAGGGCATCAGCCCCAGCATTTT.

The CDR3 is CASSYRDRPKNIQYF. CDR3 nucleotide sequence: TGTGCCAGCAGCTACCGGGACAGGCCCAAAAACATTCAGTACTTC. This chain links TRBV9 with TRBJ2-4, with 8 bases aligning to TRBD1. The V gene end was trimmed by 4 bases and the J gene end by 2 bases; junction bases not matched to a gene: 5. Germline-derived CDR1 and CDR2 are SGDLS and YYNGEE. The CDR3 is made up of 15 amino acids.

The chain is built from TRBV28 and TRBJ2-5; 10 positions agree with TRBD2. Germline CDR1 MDHEN, CDR2 SYDVKM. The CDR3 runs to 15 residues. The V gene end was trimmed by 2 bases and the J gene end by 5 bases; junction bases not matched to a gene: 5. DNA of the CDR3: TGTGCCAGCAGTTTAATCACTAGCGGGACGGAGACCCAGTACTTC. It specifies CASSLITSGTETQYF.

CDR3 bases: TGCGCCAGCAGCAAAGGGGCCCAGAGCTCCTACAATGAGCAGTTCTTC. The encoded protein is CASSKGAQSSYNEQFF. The gene calls are TRBV4-1 and TRBJ2-1; maybe TRBD1 (5 bases). V was clipped by 5 bases and J by 0 bases, with 14 bases between them. The CDR3 spans 16 residues. The germline CDR1 and CDR2 sequences are MGHRA and YSYEKL.

This clone was observed a single time. The J gene is TRBJ2-5, the V gene TRBV11-2; 10 bases are a match to TRBD1. Germline V gives CDR1 SGHAT, CDR2 FQNNGV. V lost 6 bases, J lost 5 bases, and 9 bases stayed unmatched. There are 15 residues in the CDR3. CDR3 sequence (DNA): TGTGCCAGCAGACTCCGGGACAGGGGAGGGGAGACCCAGTACTTC. Translating it yields CASRLRDRGGETQYF.

The genes are TRBV4-1 and TRBJ2-2; D gene unclear. V gave up 3 bases and J gave up 5 bases, with 10 bases separating them. Germline CDR1 and CDR2: MGHRA and YSYEKL. This CDR3 is 14 amino acids long. The CDR3 reads CASSHPAGTGELFF. The DNA for the CDR3 is TGCGCCAGCAGCCATCCAGCCGGGACCGGGGAGCTGTTTTTT.

The V call is TRBV18, the J call TRBJ2-5; D is possibly TRBD2 (6 bases). The germline gives CDR1 KGHSH, CDR2 LQKENI. CDR3 length equals 16 residues. V was shortened by 3 bases and J by 4 bases, with 18 bases between the two germline ends. CDR3 in amino acids: CASSPTGGKLRETQYF. CDR3 coding DNA: TGTGCCAGCTCACCGACTGGCGGGAAGCTACGAGAGACCCAGTACTTC.

The chain employs TRBV24-1 and TRBJ2-1; 8 positions agree with TRBD2. Per germline, CDR1 KGHDR and CDR2 SFDVKD. Trimming at V came to 9 bases and at J to 2 bases, leaving 11 bases not matched to a gene. The CDR3 sequence is 16 residues long. The chain's CDR3 is CATGGGAGVTYNEQFF. Written as DNA, the CDR3 is TGTGCCACCGGGGGGGGAGCGGGAGTAACCTACAATGAGCAGTTCTTC.

This sequence joins TRBV6-5 and TRBJ2-7; D unresolved. Trimming stripped 10 bases from V and 11 bases from J, with 15 bases between. This CDR3 is 10 amino acids long. Germline lookup yields CDR1 MNHEY and CDR2 SVGAGI. Here the CDR3 reads CATNRGMKYF. The CDR3 coding sequence is TGTGCCACCAACCGCGGCATGAAGTACTTC.

The rearrangement uses TRBV18 and TRBJ1-2, with 10 bases identical to TRBD1. This CDR3 has 17 residues. Germline loops: CDR1 KGHSH, CDR2 LQKENI. The J segment lost 4 bases and the V segment lost 2 bases, leaving 10 bases of the junction unmatched. The CDR3 bases are TGTGCCAGCTCACCAACTGGCGGGACAGGGGAAGGCTATGGCTACACCTTC. Its protein is CASSPTGGTGEGYGYTF.

Only one count was recorded for this clone. The rearrangement uses TRBV7-3 and TRBJ2-1; 12 bases map to TRBD2. CDR3 size: 17 residues. Germline V gene lookup returns CDR1 SGHTA and CDR2 FQGTGA. Germline trimming cut 5 bases from V and 7 bases from J; bases unmatched to any gene: 12. CDR3 residues: CASSGLAGKRVSNEQFF. DNA of the CDR3: TGTGCCAGCAGCGGACTAGCGGGGAAAAGGGTTTCGAATGAGCAGTTCTTC. The full variable domain, its missing parts supplied by reference TRBV7-3 and TRBJ2-1, is GAGVSQTPSNKVTEKGKYVELRCDPISGHTALYWYRQSLGQGPEFLIYFQGTGAADDSGLPNDRFFAVRPEGSVSTLKIQRTERGDSAVYLCASSGLAGKRVSNEQFFGPGTRLTVL.

The chain joins TRBV5-1 to TRBJ2-1; tentative D call: TRBD2 (6 bases). This CDR3 comprises 14 residues. Trimming took off 4 bases at V and 7 bases at J, with 15 bases between the two ends. Germline CDR1 and CDR2: SGHRS and YFSETQ. CDR3 in DNA: TGCGCCAGCAGCCAGGGACTCCCCCGGAATGAGCAGTTCTTC. Translated: CASSQGLPRNEQFF.

This chain connects TRBV13 to TRBJ1-2; no clear D gene. V dropped 5 bases and J dropped 8 bases, with 12 bases sitting between them. Germline CDR1 and CDR2: PRHDT and FYEKMQ (reference sequence). The CDR3 consists of 12 residues. CDR3 in DNA: TGTGCCAGCAGCGCCCCCTTACAAGGCTACACCTTC. Translated, it gives CASSAPLQGYTF.

This clone has more than one count but fewer than ten. This chain links TRBV7-2 with TRBJ2-1; possibly TRBD2 for D (6 bases). V lost 5 bases, J lost 4 bases, and 18 bases lay in between. The CDR3 is 16 amino acids. The germline V gene has CDR1 SGHTA and CDR2 FQGNSA. The CDR3 spells CASSPDLAVSYNEQFF. In DNA, the CDR3 is TGTGCCAGCAGCCCCGACTTAGCGGTTTCTTACAATGAGCAGTTCTTC.

This rearrangement joins TRBV29-1 to TRBJ2-1; TRBD2 agrees at 7 bases. V lost 6 bases to trimming and J lost 0 bases; unmatched junction nucleotides: 8. The CDR3 has 15 amino acids. CDR1 is SQVTM, CDR2 ANQGSEA, per germline. The CDR3 DNA sequence: TGCAGCGTCGACAACGGACTAGTCTCCTACAATGAGCAGTTCTTC. Residues: CSVDNGLVSYNEQFF.

V is TRBV6-5 and J is TRBJ2-1; D might be TRBD1 (6 bases). Germline V lookup: CDR1 MNHEY, CDR2 SVGAGI. There are 15 residues in the CDR3. The V gene lost 5 bases and the J gene lost 0 bases, with 11 bases spanning the gap. This CDR3 is CASSTGQSSYNEQFF. CDR3 bases: TGTGCCAGCAGTACGGGACAATCCTCCTACAATGAGCAGTTCTTC.

V is TRBV3-1 (or the pseudogene TRBV3-2) and J is TRBJ1-6; D perhaps matches TRBD1 (5 bases). The V gene's germline CDR1 is LGHDT and CDR2 YNNKEL (reference sequence). This CDR3 has 16 residues. Trimming removed 1 base at V and 9 bases at J, with 16 bases between. The CDR3 region is CASSQGIPGFGSPLHF. DNA of the CDR3: TGTGCCAGCAGCCAAGGTATTCCAGGGTTCGGTTCACCCCTCCACTTT.

The CDR3 here is CASSISGGVLNNSPLHF. The CDR3 DNA is TGTGCCAGTAGTATCTCCGGGGGAGTTTTGAATAATTCACCCCTCCACTTT. This chain joins TRBV19 and TRBJ1-6; perhaps TRBD1 as D (5 bases). CDR1 is LNHDA and CDR2 is SQIVND in the germline V gene (reference sequence). V was cut by 3 bases and J by 5 bases, with 17 bases left in between. This CDR3 contains 17 residues.

The V gene is TRBV11-2, the J gene TRBJ2-2; 8 bases match TRBD1. Germline trimming cut 5 bases from V and 6 bases from J; bases unmatched to any gene: 11. The CDR3 consists of 16 residues. From germline, CDR1 is SGHAT and CDR2 FQNNGV. The CDR3 protein is CASSPPTRGQAGELFF. In DNA, the CDR3 is TGTGCCAGCAGCCCTCCCACCAGGGGGCAAGCCGGGGAGCTGTTTTTT.

The chain carries TRBV27 and TRBJ2-5, with TRBD1 as a possible D gene (7 bases). The CDR3 contains 12 residues. The ends were cut back, 10 bases at V and 5 bases at J, with 14 bases in the middle. Germline V gene lookup returns CDR1 MNHEY and CDR2 SMNVEV (reference sequence). CDR3 coding DNA: TGTGCCACCGGAGGGGGCTGGGAGACCCAGTACTTC. As protein: CATGGGWETQYF.